This is a list of T cell receptor beta chains from one sample in a study of read filtering for tumor transcriptome and immune sequencing. TCRdb processed the reads anew with MiXCR; each CDR3 protein has one entry. Of 45,000 to 55,000 distinct CDR3 sequences in the sample, around 19% were seen once. Material for sequencing was a population of CD138-negative cells sorted from bone marrow. The source of these receptors is a donor over 35 with multiple myeloma. CDR3s include the opening cysteine and the closing phenylalanine or tryptophan. A D gene is named only where the DNA matches it firmly. Clone size is given for some rows only: seen once, a few or many times, or a class if the clone is expanded.

cdr3_length d_call clone_size j_call v_call cdr3_aa cdr3_nt
13 . many TRBJ2-3 TRBV30 CASAGQYTDTQYF TGTGCTTCGGCTGGACAGTACACAGATACGCAGTATTTT
11 . many TRBJ2-7 TRBV11-2 CASSPESEQYF TGTGCCAGCAGCCCCGAGAGCGAGCAGTACTTC
15 . many TRBJ1-4 TRBV30 CAWRAAGRGNEKLFF TGTGCCTGGAGAGCAGCGGGACGGGGTAATGAAAAACTGTTTTTT
17 TRBD1 . TRBJ2-3 TRBV10-3 CAISPLGTGGWTDTQYF TGTGCCATCAGCCCATTAGGGACAGGGGGCTGGACAGATACGCAGTATTTT
15 TRBD1 . TRBJ2-7 TRBV7-9 CASSSTGQSSYEQYF TGTGCCAGCAGCTCCACGGGACAGAGCTCCTACGAGCAGTACTTC
12 . many TRBJ2-5 TRBV20-1 CSARGGSETQYF TGCAGTGCCCGCGGAGGGTCAGAGACCCAGTACTTC
15 . many TRBJ2-1 TRBV5-1 CASSLEGSSYNEQFF TGCGCCAGCAGCTTGGAGGGGAGCTCCTACAATGAGCAGTTCTTC
16 TRBD2 many TRBJ2-5 TRBV14 CASSPLAGVEGETQYF TGTGCCAGCAGCCCCCTAGCGGGAGTGGAGGGAGAGACCCAGTACTTC
15 . . TRBJ1-5 TRBV20-1 CSARGSTGPNQPQHF TGCAGTGCTAGAGGATCTACGGGTCCCAATCAGCCCCAGCATTTT
14 . few TRBJ2-1 TRBV6-5 CASSHPGLNNEQFF TGTGCCAGCAGTCACCCGGGACTGAACAATGAGCAGTTCTTC
13 . many TRBJ2-2 TRBV29-1 CSAGQPVSGELFF TGCAGCGCCGGACAGCCCGTGTCCGGGGAGCTGTTTTTT
16 . . TRBJ1-4 TRBV7-8 CASSRKARSTNEKLFF TGTGCCAGCAGCCGAAAGGCAAGATCAACTAATGAAAAACTGTTTTTT
12 . many TRBJ2-1 TRBV29-1 CSVERGTDEQFF TGCAGCGTTGAACGGGGTACCGATGAGCAGTTCTTC
15 TRBD1 many TRBJ2-4 TRBV29-1 CSAVDRTLAKNIQYF TGCAGCGCCGTGGACAGGACGTTAGCCAAAAACATTCAGTACTTC
15 TRBD1 many TRBJ1-1 TRBV19 CASSLSTGKRTEAFF TGTGCCAGTAGTCTTTCGACAGGGAAGAGGACTGAAGCTTTCTTT
11 . many TRBJ1-1 TRBV12-3/TRBV12-4 CASSRRTEAFF TGTGCCAGCAGCAGAAGGACTGAAGCTTTCTTT
14 TRBD2 many TRBJ2-1 TRBV18 CASSPGLAGNEQFF TGTGCCAGCTCACCAGGGCTAGCGGGAAATGAGCAGTTCTTC
12 . many TRBJ2-7 TRBV7-2 CASSPTRGEQYF TGTGCCAGCAGTCCGACCCGGGGCGAGCAGTACTTC
14 TRBD1 many TRBJ1-5 TRBV18 CASSMGQTGQPQHF TGTGCCAGCTCGATGGGACAGACTGGTCAGCCCCAGCATTTT
14 . . TRBJ1-1 TRBV6-2/TRBV6-3 CASVPRAAGTEAFF TGTGCCAGCGTCCCGCGGGCGGCGGGGACTGAAGCTTTCTTT
14 . many TRBJ2-3 TRBV6-1 CASSPSGPPDTQYF TGTGCCAGCAGCCCCTCAGGGCCGCCAGATACGCAGTATTTT
13 . . TRBJ1-1 TRBV7-9 CASIFTGDTEAFF TGTGCCAGCATCTTTACGGGAGACACTGAAGCTTTCTTT
16 . many TRBJ2-5 TRBV24-1 CATSDSGSEIQETQYF TGTGCCACCAGTGATTCGGGGTCAGAGATCCAAGAGACCCAGTACTTC
17 TRBD1 many TRBJ2-3 TRBV11-3 CASSSYAGTGMTDTQYF TGTGCCAGCAGCTCGTATGCCGGGACAGGGATGACAGATACGCAGTATTTT
15 TRBD1 many TRBJ1-5 TRBV19 CASSIGTGAIQPQHF TGTGCCAGTAGTATTGGGACAGGGGCAATTCAGCCCCAGCATTTT
20 . . TRBJ2-1 TRBV7-2 CASSPNGRGAVGLSYNEQFF TGTGCCAGCAGCCCCAACGGTAGAGGGGCCGTAGGGTTATCCTACAATGAGCAGTTCTTC
19 . . TRBJ2-1 TRBV28 CASSSPLGGGVSGYNEQFF TGTGCCAGCAGTTCCCCCCTAGGAGGTGGGGTGTCAGGGTACAATGAGCAGTTCTTC